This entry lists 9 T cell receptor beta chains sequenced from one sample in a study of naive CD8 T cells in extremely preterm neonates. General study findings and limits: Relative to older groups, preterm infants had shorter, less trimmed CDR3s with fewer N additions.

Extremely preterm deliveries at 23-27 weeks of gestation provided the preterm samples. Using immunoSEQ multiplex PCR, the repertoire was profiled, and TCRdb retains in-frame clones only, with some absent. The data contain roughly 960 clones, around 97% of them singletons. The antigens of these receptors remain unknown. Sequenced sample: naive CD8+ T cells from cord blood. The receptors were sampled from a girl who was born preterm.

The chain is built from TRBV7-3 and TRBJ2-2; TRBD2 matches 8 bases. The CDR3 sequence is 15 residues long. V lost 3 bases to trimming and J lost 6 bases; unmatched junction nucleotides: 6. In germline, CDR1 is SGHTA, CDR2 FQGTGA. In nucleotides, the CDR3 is TGTGCCAGCAGCTTCGCGGGGGGTGGCGCCGGGGAGCTGTTTTTT. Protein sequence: CASSFAGGGAGELFF.

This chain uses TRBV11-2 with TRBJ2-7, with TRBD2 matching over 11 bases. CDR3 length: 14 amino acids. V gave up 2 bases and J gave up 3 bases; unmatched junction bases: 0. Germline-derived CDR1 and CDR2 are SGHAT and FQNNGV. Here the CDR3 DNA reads TGTGCCAGCAGCTTAACTAGCGGGAGCTACGAGCAGTACTTC. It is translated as CASSLTSGSYEQYF. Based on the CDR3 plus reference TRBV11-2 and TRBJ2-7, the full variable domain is EAGVAQSPRYKIIEKRQSVAFWCNPISGHATLYWYQQILGQGPKLLIQFQNNGVVDDSQLPKDRFSAERLKGVDSTLKIQPAKLEDSAVYLCASSLTSGSYEQYFGPGTRLTVT.

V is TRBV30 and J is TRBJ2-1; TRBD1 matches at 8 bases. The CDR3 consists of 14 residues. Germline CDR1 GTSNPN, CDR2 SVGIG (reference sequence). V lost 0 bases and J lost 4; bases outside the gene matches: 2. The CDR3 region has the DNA TGTGCCTGGAGTGTAAGGACAGGGTACAATGAGCAGTTCTTC. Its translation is CAWSVRTGYNEQFF.

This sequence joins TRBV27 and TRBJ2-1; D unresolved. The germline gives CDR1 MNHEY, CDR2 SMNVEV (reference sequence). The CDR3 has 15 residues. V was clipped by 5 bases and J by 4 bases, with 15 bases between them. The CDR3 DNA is TGTGCCAGCAGTCACCTAGGACCATTTTACAATGAGCAGTTCTTC. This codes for CASSHLGPFYNEQFF.

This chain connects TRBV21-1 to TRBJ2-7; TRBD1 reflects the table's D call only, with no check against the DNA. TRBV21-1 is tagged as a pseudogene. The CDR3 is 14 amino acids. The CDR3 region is CASIHRNRAYEQYF. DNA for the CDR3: TGTGCCAGCATCCACAGAAACAGGGCCTACGAGCAGTACTTC.

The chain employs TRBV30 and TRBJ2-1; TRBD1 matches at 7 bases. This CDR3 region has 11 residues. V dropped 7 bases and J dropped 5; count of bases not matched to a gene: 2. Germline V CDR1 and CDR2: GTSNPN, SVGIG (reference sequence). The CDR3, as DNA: TGTGCCTACAGGGGACACAATGAGCAGTTCTTC. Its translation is CAYRGHNEQFF. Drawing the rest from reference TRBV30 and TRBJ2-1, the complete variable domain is SQTIHQWPATLVQPVGSPLSLECTVEGTSNPNLYWYRQAAGRGLQLLFYSVGIGQISSEVPQNLSASRPQDRQFILSSKKLLLSDSGFYLCAYRGHNEQFFGPGTRLTVL.

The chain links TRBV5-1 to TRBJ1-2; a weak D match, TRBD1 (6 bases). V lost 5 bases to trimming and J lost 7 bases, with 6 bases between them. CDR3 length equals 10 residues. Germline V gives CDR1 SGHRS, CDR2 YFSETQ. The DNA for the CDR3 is TGCGCCAGCAGACAGGGTGGCTACACCTTC. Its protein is CASRQGGYTF. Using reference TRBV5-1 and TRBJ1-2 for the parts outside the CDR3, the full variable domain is KAGVTQTPRYLIKTRGQQVTLSCSPISGHRSVSWYQQTPGQGLQFLFEYFSETQRNKGNFPGRFSGRQFSNSRSEMNVSTLELGDSALYLCASRQGGYTFGSGTRLTVV.

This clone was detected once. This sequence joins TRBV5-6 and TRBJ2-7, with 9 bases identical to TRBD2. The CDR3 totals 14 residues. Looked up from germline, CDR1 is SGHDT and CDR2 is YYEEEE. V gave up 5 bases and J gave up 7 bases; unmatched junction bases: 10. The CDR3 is CASRRLADLREQYF. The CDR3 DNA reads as TGTGCCAGCAGGAGACTAGCGGATCTTAGGGAGCAGTACTTC. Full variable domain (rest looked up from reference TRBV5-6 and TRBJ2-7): DAGVTQSPTHLIKTRGQQVTLRCSPKSGHDTVSWYQQALGQGPQFIFQYYEEEERQRGNFPDRFSGHQFPNYSSELNVNALLLGDSALYLCASRRLADLREQYFGPGTRLTVT.

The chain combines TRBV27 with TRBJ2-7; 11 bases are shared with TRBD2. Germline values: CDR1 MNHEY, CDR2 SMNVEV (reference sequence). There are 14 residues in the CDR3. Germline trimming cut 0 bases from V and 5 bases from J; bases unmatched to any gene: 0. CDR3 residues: CASSLSLAGDEQYF. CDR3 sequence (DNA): TGTGCCAGCAGTTTATCACTAGCGGGAGACGAGCAGTACTTC.